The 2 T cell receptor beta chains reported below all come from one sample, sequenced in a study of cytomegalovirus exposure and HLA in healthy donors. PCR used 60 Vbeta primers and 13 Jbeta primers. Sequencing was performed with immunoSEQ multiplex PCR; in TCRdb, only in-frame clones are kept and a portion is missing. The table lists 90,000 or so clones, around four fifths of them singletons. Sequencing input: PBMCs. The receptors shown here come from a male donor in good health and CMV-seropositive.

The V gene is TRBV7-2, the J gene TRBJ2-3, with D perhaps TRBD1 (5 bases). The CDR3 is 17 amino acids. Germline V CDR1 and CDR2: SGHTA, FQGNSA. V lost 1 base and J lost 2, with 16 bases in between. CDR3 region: CASSLVLRQGPTDTQYF. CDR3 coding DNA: TGTGCCAGCAGCTTAGTGCTCAGGCAGGGCCCCACAGATACGCAGTATTTT.

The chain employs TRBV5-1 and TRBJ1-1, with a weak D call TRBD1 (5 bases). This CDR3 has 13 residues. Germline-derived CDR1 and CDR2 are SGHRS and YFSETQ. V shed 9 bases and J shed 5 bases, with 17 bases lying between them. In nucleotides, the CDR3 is TGCGCCATTCCGGGACGGGGGGAAACTGAAGCTTTCTTT. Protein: CAIPGRGETEAFF.